A single sample gave rise to the 10 T cell receptor beta chains below, sequenced in a study of B cell selection in AIRE deficiency. Conventional CD4 T cells were sorted as CD4+CD127+ cells. The repertoire was sequenced with immunoSEQ multiplex PCR; TCRdb's copy has only in-frame clones and lacks some. The sample yields tens of thousands of clones, 95% to 98% seen once. The sequenced sample was conventional CD4+ T cells sorted from PBMCs. The source of these receptors is a human donor with AIRE deficiency.

CDR3 in amino acids: CASSPQLNTEAFF. Here the CDR3 DNA reads TGTGCCAGCAGCCCACAGCTGAACACTGAAGCTTTCTTT. The chain recombines TRBV7-9 with TRBJ1-1; the D is unclear. This CDR3 has 13 amino acids. Germline V lookup: CDR1 SEHNR, CDR2 FQNEAQ (reference sequence). Trimming removed 5 bases from V and 0 bases from J, with 7 bases in between.

In this sample, this clone turned up once. This sequence joins TRBV7-2 and TRBJ1-1, with unresolved D. From germline, CDR1 is SGHTA and CDR2 FQGNSA. Trimming shortened V by 5 bases and J by 3 bases, and 10 bases separated the two germline ends. The CDR3 sequence is 13 residues long. The CDR3 loop is CASSILTDTEAFF. The CDR3 DNA is TGTGCCAGCAGCATATTAACTGACACTGAAGCTTTCTTT. Variable domain in full (rest from reference TRBV7-2 and TRBJ1-1): GAGVSQSPSNKVTEKGKDVELRCDPISGHTALYWYRQSLGQGLEFLIYFQGNSAPDKSGLPSDRFSAERTGGSVSTLTIQRTQQEDSAVYLCASSILTDTEAFFGQGTRLTVV.

V usage is TRBV30 and J usage is TRBJ1-3; D possibly corresponds to TRBD1 (6 bases). CDR1 and CDR2 (germline): GTSNPN, SVGIG (reference sequence). V was clipped by 0 bases and J by 8 bases, with 14 bases between them. The length of the CDR3 is 14 residues. The CDR3 DNA is TGTGCCTGGAGTGTCGCAGGGGCAGGGGACACCATATATTTT. Translating it yields CAWSVAGAGDTIYF.

This chain joins TRBV7-3 and TRBJ1-2, with D unresolved. V was trimmed by 1 base and J by 4 bases, leaving 7 bases between them. The CDR3 covers 13 residues. Germline V lookup: CDR1 SGHTA, CDR2 FQGTGA. The CDR3 nucleotides are TGTGCCAGCAGCTTAAACGAGGGCTATGGCTACACCTTC. Protein product: CASSLNEGYGYTF. Full variable domain (missing parts from reference TRBV7-3 and TRBJ1-2): GAGVSQTPSNKVTEKGKYVELRCDPISGHTALYWYRQSLGQGPEFLIYFQGTGAADDSGLPNDRFFAVRPEGSVSTLKIQRTERGDSAVYLCASSLNEGYGYTFGSGTRLTVV.

The chain recombines TRBV6-1 with TRBJ1-1; weak D call: TRBD1 (6 bases). The CDR3 runs to 14 residues. Trimming removed 7 bases at V and 4 bases at J, with 16 bases between. CDR1 is MNHNS, CDR2 SASEGT, per germline. The CDR3 nucleotides are TGTGCCAGCAAGCGTGGGCAGGGGTTCACTGAAGCTTTCTTT. This translates into CASKRGQGFTEAFF.

V usage is TRBV6-5 and J usage is TRBJ2-2; D tentatively reads TRBD1 or TRBD2 (6 bases each). V was trimmed by 6 bases and J by 5 bases, leaving 16 bases between them. The germline gives CDR1 MNHEY, CDR2 SVGAGI. The CDR3 contains 15 residues. The CDR3 DNA follows: TGTGCCAGCAGAATAGGGGGAGGCTTGACCGGGGAGCTGTTTTTT. Translating it yields CASRIGGGLTGELFF.

The CDR3 here is CASSAGLDLGEQYF. In DNA, the CDR3 is TGTGCCAGCAGCGCGGGACTAGACCTGGGGGAGCAGTACTTC. The V call is TRBV7-9, the J call TRBJ2-7; 8 bases match TRBD2. Germline CDR1 reads SEHNR; CDR2 reads FQNEAQ (reference sequence). The CDR3 sequence is 14 residues long. V dropped 5 bases and J dropped 7; count of bases not matched to a gene: 10. Complete variable domain (other parts from reference TRBV7-9 and TRBJ2-7): DTGVSQNPRHKITKRGQNVTFRCDPISEHNRLYWYRQTLGQGPEFLTYFQNEAQLEKSRLLSDRFSAERPKGSFSTLEIQRTEQGDSAMYLCASSAGLDLGEQYFGPGTRLTVT.

The rearrangement uses TRBV6-6 and TRBJ1-2, with 7 bases fitting TRBD1. Germline V gene data show CDR1 as MNHNY and CDR2 as SVGAGI (reference sequence). CDR3 length: 13 residues. V trimming: 2 bases; J trimming: 3 bases; junction bases outside the gene matches: 0. In DNA form, the CDR3 reads TGTGCCAGCAGTTACACAGGGGACTATGGCTACACCTTC. Its translation: CASSYTGDYGYTF.

The genes are TRBV19 and TRBJ2-2; 8 nucleotides line up with TRBD1. CDR3 length: 17 residues. Germline values: CDR1 LNHDA, CDR2 SQIVND (reference sequence). The trim removed 6 bases at V and 0 bases at J, leaving 9 bases unmatched. Here the CDR3 reads CASSKGQANANTGELFF. The DNA of the CDR3 is TGTGCCAGTAGCAAGGGACAGGCCAACGCGAACACCGGGGAGCTGTTTTTT.

This sequence joins TRBV2 and TRBJ1-1, with D tentatively TRBD1 (5 bases). Trimming took 5 bases from V and 3 from J, leaving 10 bases between them. The CDR3 length is 13 residues. Germline values: CDR1 SNHLY, CDR2 FYNNEI. DNA of the CDR3: TGTGCCAGCAGTAAGGGGTTGGACACTGAAGCTTTCTTT. Protein: CASSKGLDTEAFF.